Below are 10 T cell receptor beta chains sequenced from a single sample in a study of blood T cell repertoires in COVID-19. The protocol was immunoSEQ multiplex PCR, while the TCRdb copy is restricted to in-frame clones and leaves out a portion. The sample comprises 150,000 to 200,000 clones, 80% to 85% of which are singletons, and 10% to 15% rests with the top ten. The sequencing input was PBMCs or T cells enriched from blood (not recorded which). All receptors derive from a woman in her sixties or seventies who had recovered from COVID-19.

The chain couples TRBV19 to TRBJ1-5; 7 nucleotides line up with TRBD1. CDR3 size: 15 residues. The ends lost 6 bases at V and 1 base at J; junction bases unmatched: 6. Germline CDR1 reads LNHDA; CDR2 reads SQIVND (reference sequence). CDR3 sequence reads: CASRRDRVSNQPQHF. DNA for the CDR3: TGTGCCAGTAGACGCGACAGGGTGAGCAATCAGCCCCAGCATTTT.

The V and J genes are TRBV5-4 and TRBJ2-5; TRBD2 agrees at 8 bases. Looked up from germline, CDR1 is SGHNT and CDR2 is YYREEE (reference sequence). The CDR3 loop spans 14 amino acids. The J segment lost 1 base and the V segment lost 7 bases, leaving 6 bases of the junction unmatched. The CDR3 sequence is CASRGGRVQETQYF. The DNA of the CDR3 is TGTGCCAGCCGGGGGGGGCGCGTCCAAGAGACCCAGTACTTC.

This rearrangement joins TRBV5-1 to TRBJ1-2; possibly TRBD1 for D (6 bases). CDR1 and CDR2 (germline): SGHRS, YFSETQ. Trimming left V 4 bases short and J 5 bases short, with 12 bases between. The length of the CDR3 is 13 residues. The CDR3 protein is CASSLGGEYGYTF. Here the CDR3 DNA reads TGCGCCAGCAGCCTAGGGGGGGAGTATGGCTACACCTTC. Using reference TRBV5-1 and TRBJ1-2 for the parts outside the CDR3, the full variable domain is KAGVTQTPRYLIKTRGQQVTLSCSPISGHRSVSWYQQTPGQGLQFLFEYFSETQRNKGNFPGRFSGRQFSNSRSEMNVSTLELGDSALYLCASSLGGEYGYTFGSGTRLTVV.

The CDR3 DNA reads as TGCGCCAGCAGCTGGGGGACAGCGTCCGAGCAGTACTTC. Residues: CASSWGTASEQYF. The V and J genes are TRBV5-1 and TRBJ2-7; 7 bases align to TRBD1. V trimming: 3 bases; J trimming: 6 bases; junction bases outside the gene matches: 6. Germline loops: CDR1 SGHRS, CDR2 YFSETQ. This CDR3 region has 13 residues.

This rearrangement joins TRBV11-2 to TRBJ2-5; D is uncertain. V was cut by 1 base and J by 4 bases, with 7 bases left in between. This CDR3 comprises 13 residues. Germline CDR1 and CDR2: SGHAT and FQNNGV. CDR3 loop: CASSLGLAETQYF. The DNA for the CDR3 is TGTGCCAGCAGCTTAGGCCTGGCAGAGACCCAGTACTTC.

CDR3: CASRKGVGGSYGYTF. The CDR3 DNA reads TGTGCCAGCAGAAAAGGGGTAGGCGGATCCTATGGCTACACCTTC. V usage is TRBV7-9 and J usage is TRBJ1-2; D perhaps matches TRBD1 (5 bases). Deletions cut 6 bases from V and 4 bases from J, with 18 bases between. The CDR3 runs 15 residues. Germline-derived CDR1 and CDR2 are SEHNR and FQNEAQ (reference sequence). Full variable domain (remainder filled in from reference TRBV7-9 and TRBJ1-2): DTGVSQNPRHKITKRGQNVTFRCDPISEHNRLYWYRQTLGQGPEFLTYFQNEAQLEKSRLLSDRFSAERPKGSFSTLEIQRTEQGDSAMYLCASRKGVGGSYGYTFGSGTRLTVV.

For this clone: The same CDR3 can be traced to other DNA sequences in this sample. This chain joins TRBV5-1 and TRBJ2-5; 7 bases match TRBD1. V trimming: 0 bases; J trimming: 5 bases; junction bases outside the gene matches: 1. The germline gives CDR1 SGHRS, CDR2 YFSETQ. There are 13 residues in the CDR3. CDR3 protein: CASSLGQGETQYF. CDR3 bases: TGCGCCAGCAGCTTGGGACAGGGCGAGACCCAGTACTTC.

CDR3 amino acids: CASSPETGLQTQYF. CDR3 nucleotide sequence: TGCGCCAGCAGCCCCGAGACAGGGTTGCAGACCCAGTACTTC. J is TRBJ2-5 and V is TRBV5-1; 7 nucleotides match TRBD1. Germline V CDR1 and CDR2: SGHRS, YFSETQ. The CDR3 loop spans 14 amino acids. V shed 4 bases and J 6 bases; nucleotides not matched to a gene: 9.

A few counts support this clone. The chain has TRBV2 and TRBJ1-1, with D maybe TRBD1 (5 bases). Trimming pared 9 bases from V and 4 bases from J, leaving 12 bases between. Germline CDR1 and CDR2: SNHLY and FYNNEI. The CDR3 loop spans 12 amino acids. CDR3 loop: CASGRDFTEAFF. In DNA, the CDR3 is TGTGCCAGTGGACGGGACTTCACTGAAGCTTTCTTT.

The chain joins TRBV6-5 to TRBJ2-2; the D gene is possibly TRBD2 (6 bases). The V and J ends lost 7 bases and 7 bases respectively, with 10 bases between them. This CDR3 has 12 amino acids. Germline CDR1 reads MNHEY; CDR2 reads SVGAGI. CDR3 region: CASKTSFGELFF. CDR3 DNA: TGTGCCAGCAAGACTAGTTTCGGGGAGCTGTTTTTT.